Ten or more counts support the clone carrying this T cell receptor (beta chain). The data belong to a study of regulatory T cells in long-lasting Graves disease. iRepertoire HTBI primers and Arm-PCR of CDR3 regions built TCR beta libraries. One entry per CDR3 protein, called by TCRdb with MiXCR from the multiplex PCR reads. The repertoire holds under 800,000 distinct CDR3 sequences, about 16% seen once, with around a sixth in the top ten. The time point was: newly diagnosed GD, antithyroid drugs for less than 3 months. The authors made the TCR library using RNA they extracted from PBMCs. Deletions cut 0 bases from V and 1 base from J, with 6 bases between. This CDR3 comprises 14 residues. Per germline, CDR1 SGHTA and CDR2 FQGNSA. The same sample was also studied in work on T cells in Graves' hyperthyroidism and ophthalmopathy.

The receptor was isolated from a woman aged 25 to 39 with Graves disease. The J gene is TRBJ1-1, the V gene TRBV7-2; D is unclear. The specimen comprised peripheral blood mononuclear cells (PBMCs), sampled at new diagnosis, from a patient treated with antithyroid drugs. In DNA, the CDR3 is TGTGCCAGCAGCTTAGCAGGTTGGAACACTGAAGCTTTCTTT. It encodes CASSLAGWNTEAFF.